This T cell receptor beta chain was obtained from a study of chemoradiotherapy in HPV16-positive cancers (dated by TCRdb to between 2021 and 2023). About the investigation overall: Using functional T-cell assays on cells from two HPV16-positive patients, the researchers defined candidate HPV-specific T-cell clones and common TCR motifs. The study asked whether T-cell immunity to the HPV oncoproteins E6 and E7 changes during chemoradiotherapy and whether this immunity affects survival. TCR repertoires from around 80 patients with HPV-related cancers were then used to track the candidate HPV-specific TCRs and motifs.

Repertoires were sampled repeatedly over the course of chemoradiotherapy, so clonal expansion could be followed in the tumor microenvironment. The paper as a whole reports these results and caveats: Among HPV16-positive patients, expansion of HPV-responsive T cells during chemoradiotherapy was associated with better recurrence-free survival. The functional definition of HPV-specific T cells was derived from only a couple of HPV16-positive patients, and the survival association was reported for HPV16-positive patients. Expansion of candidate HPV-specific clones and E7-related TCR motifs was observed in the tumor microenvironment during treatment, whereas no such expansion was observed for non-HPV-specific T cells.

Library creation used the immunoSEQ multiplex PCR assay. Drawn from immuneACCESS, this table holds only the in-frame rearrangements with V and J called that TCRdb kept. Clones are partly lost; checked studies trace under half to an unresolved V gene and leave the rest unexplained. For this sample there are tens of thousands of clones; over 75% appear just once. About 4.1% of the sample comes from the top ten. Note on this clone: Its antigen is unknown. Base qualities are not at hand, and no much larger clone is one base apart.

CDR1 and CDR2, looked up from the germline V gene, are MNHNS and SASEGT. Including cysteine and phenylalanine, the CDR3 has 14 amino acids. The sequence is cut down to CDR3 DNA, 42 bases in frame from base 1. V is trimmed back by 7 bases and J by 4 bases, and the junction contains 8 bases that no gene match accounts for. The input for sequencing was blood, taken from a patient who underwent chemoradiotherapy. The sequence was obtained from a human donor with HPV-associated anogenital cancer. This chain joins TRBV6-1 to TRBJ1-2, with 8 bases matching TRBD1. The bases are TGTGCCAGCATACCGGGACAGGCCACCTATGGCTACACCTTC. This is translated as CASIPGQATYGYTF.